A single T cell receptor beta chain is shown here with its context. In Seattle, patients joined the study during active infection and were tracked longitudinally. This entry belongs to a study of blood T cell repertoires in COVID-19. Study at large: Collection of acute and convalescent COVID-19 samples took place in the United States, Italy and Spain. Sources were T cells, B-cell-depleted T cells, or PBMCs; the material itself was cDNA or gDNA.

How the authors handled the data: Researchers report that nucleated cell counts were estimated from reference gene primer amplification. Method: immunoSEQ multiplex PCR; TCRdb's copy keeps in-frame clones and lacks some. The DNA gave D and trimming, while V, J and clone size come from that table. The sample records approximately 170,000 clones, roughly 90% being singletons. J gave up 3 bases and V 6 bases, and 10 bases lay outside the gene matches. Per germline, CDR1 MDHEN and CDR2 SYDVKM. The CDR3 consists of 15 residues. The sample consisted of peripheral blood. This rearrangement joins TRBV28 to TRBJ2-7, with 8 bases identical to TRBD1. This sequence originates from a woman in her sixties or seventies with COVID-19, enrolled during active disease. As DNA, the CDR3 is TGTGCCAGCAGACCTTCCGGGACAGGATTCTACGAGCAGTACTTC. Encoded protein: CASRPSGTGFYEQYF.